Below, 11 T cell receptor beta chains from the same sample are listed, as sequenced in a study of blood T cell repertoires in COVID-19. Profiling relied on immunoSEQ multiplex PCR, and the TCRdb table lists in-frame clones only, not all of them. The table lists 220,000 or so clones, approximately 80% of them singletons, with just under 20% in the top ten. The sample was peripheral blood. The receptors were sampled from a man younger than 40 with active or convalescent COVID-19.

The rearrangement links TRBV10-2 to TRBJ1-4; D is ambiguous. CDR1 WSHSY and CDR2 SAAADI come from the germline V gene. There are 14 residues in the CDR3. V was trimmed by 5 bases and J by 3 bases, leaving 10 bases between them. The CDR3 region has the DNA TGCGCCAGCAGTCGAGGGTATGCTAATGAAAAACTGTTTTTT. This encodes CASSRGYANEKLFF.

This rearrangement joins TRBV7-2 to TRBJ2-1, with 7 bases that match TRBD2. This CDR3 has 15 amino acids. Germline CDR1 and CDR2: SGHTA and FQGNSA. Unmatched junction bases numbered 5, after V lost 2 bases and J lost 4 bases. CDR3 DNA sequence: TGTGCCAGCAGCTTAAGGGCGGGAGCATACAATGAGCAGTTCTTC. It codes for CASSLRAGAYNEQFF.

The CDR3 sequence: CAWSVLGGRNSPLHF. Written as DNA, the CDR3 is TGTGCCTGGAGTGTACTTGGGGGCAGGAATTCACCCCTCCACTTT. The V and J genes are TRBV30 and TRBJ1-6; tentatively, D is TRBD1 (6 bases). The CDR3 length is 15 residues. V was shortened by 0 bases and J by 7 bases, with 13 bases between the two germline ends. The germline gives CDR1 GTSNPN, CDR2 SVGIG (reference sequence).

DNA for the CDR3: TGTGCCAGCGCCGCCAGGGGTTTGGTCGGGGAGCTGTTTTTT. This codes for CASAARGLVGELFF. The rearrangement joins TRBV6-6 to TRBJ2-2, with a weak D call TRBD1 (6 bases). The ends were cut back, 8 bases at V and 7 bases at J, with 17 bases in the middle. This CDR3 is built from 14 residues. Germline V gives CDR1 MNHNY, CDR2 SVGAGI (reference sequence).

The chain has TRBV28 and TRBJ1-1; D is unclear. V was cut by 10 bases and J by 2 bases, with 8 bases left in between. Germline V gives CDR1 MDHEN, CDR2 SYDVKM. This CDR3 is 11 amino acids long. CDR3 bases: TGTGCCATCCAGGTTAACACTGAAGCTTTCTTT. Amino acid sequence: CAIQVNTEAFF.

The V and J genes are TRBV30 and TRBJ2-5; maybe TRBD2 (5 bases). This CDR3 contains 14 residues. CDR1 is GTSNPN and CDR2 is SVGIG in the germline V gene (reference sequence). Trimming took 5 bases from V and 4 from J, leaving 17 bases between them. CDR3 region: CAWAGTSIRETQYF. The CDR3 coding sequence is TGTGCCTGGGCAGGAACTAGTATTCGAGAGACCCAGTACTTC. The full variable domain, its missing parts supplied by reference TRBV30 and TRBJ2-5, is SQTIHQWPATLVQPVGSPLSLECTVEGTSNPNLYWYRQAAGRGLQLLFYSVGIGQISSEVPQNLSASRPQDRQFILSSKKLLLSDSGFYLCAWAGTSIRETQYFGPGTRLLVL.

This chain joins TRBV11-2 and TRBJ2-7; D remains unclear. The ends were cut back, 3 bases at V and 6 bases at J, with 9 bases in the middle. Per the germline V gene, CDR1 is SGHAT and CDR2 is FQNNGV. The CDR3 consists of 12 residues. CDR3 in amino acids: CASSLGLGEQYF. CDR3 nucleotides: TGTGCCAGCAGCTTGGGTCTAGGCGAGCAGTACTTC.

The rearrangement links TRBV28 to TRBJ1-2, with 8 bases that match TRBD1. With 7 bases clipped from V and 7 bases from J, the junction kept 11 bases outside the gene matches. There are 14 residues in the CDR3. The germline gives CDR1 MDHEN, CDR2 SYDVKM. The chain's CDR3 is CASKFNRGRSGYTF. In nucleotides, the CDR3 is TGTGCCAGCAAGTTTAACAGGGGGAGAAGTGGCTACACCTTC.

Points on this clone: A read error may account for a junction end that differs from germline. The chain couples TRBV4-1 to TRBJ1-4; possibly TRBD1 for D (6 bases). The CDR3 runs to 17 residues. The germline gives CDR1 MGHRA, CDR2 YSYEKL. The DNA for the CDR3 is TGCGCCAGCAGCCAAGAAGGGACACCTTCAACTAATGACAAACTGTTTTTT. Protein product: CASSQEGTPSTNDKLFF.

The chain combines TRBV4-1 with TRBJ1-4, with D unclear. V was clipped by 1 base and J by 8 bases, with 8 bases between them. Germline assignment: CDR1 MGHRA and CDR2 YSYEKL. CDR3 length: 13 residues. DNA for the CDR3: TGCGCCAGCAGCCAAGTTGGAGGGGAAAAACTGTTTTTT. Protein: CASSQVGGEKLFF.

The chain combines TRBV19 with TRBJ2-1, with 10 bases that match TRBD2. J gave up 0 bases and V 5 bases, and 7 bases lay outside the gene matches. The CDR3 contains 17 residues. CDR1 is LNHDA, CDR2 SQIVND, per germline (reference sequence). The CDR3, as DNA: TGTGCCAGTAGTTGGACTAGCGGTCCTAGCTCCTACAATGAGCAGTTCTTC. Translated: CASSWTSGPSSYNEQFF. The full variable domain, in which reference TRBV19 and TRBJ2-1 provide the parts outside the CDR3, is DGGITQSPKYLFRKEGQNVTLSCEQNLNHDAMYWYRQDPGQGLRLIYYSQIVNDFQKGDIAEGYSVSREKKESFPLTVTSAQKNPTAFYLCASSWTSGPSSYNEQFFGPGTRLTVL.